This is a list of T cell receptor beta chains from one sample in a study of blood T cell repertoires in COVID-19. Assay: immunoSEQ multiplex PCR; the TCRdb copy retains only in-frame clones and omits some. The sample has about 370,000 clones, more than 70% seen once. What was sequenced was peripheral blood. These receptors all come from a woman in her 30s with COVID-19, enrolled during active disease. Each CDR3 is given with its conserved first and last residue. Each record gives: J gene, V gene, D gene, CDR3 DNA, CDR3 protein. A D gene is named only where the DNA matches it firmly.

TRBJ2-3 TRBV7-2 TRBD2 TGTGCCAGCAGCTGGCGGGGGGGCGGCACAGATACGCAGTATTTT CASSWRGGGTDTQYF
TRBJ1-2 TRBV7-8 NA TGTGCCAGCAGCCCCCGGTCGGGTTTTAGTAACTATGGCTACACCTTC CASSPRSGFSNYGYTF
TRBJ1-2 TRBV9 TRBD1 TGTGCCAGCAGCGTAGCTAGGGGGGACAGGGTCTATGGCTACACCTTC CASSVARGDRVYGYTF
TRBJ1-1 TRBV11-2 NA TGTGCCAGCAGCTCGTACAGGGTAACGTTAGGAGCTTTCTTT CASSSYRVTLGAFF
TRBJ1-1 TRBV19 TRBD1 TGTGCCAGTAGTATAGGGCAGGGGGCGCGGTTAACTGAAGCTTTCTTT CASSIGQGARLTEAFF
TRBJ1-2 TRBV14 NA TGTGCCAGCAGCCAAGCAGAGGCGGGCTACACCTTC CASSQAEAGYTF
TRBJ2-5 TRBV21-1 NA TGTGCCAGCAGCACGTCCGGGACTAGCGGGAGGAAGGGCGAGACCCAGTACTTC CASSTSGTSGRKGETQYF
TRBJ2-1 TRBV5-1 NA TGCGCCAGCCGCTTGTCGGCAGGCTCCTACAATGAGCAGTTCTTC CASRLSAGSYNEQFF
TRBJ1-4 TRBV6-1 NA TGTGCCAGCAGTGAATGGGGGCGTGAGAAACTGTTTTTT CASSEWGREKLFF
TRBJ2-5 TRBV10-3 NA TGTGCCATAGGACTAGGGGGTCAAGAGACCCAGTACTTC CAIGLGGQETQYF
TRBJ1-3 TRBV5-1 NA TGCGCCAGCAGCCCATGGGAGTCTGGAAACACCATATATTTT CASSPWESGNTIYF
TRBJ1-5 TRBV19 NA TGTGCCAGTAGTATCTACAGGGACCAGCCCCAGCATTTT CASSIYRDQPQHF
TRBJ1-4 TRBV2 NA TGTGCCAGCAGTGGAAGACACGGCGGGTTAGAAAAACTGTTTTTT CASSGRHGGLEKLFF
TRBJ2-7 TRBV27 TRBD2 TGTGCCAGCAGTTTTACGGGGGGCGAGCAGTACTTC CASSFTGGEQYF
TRBJ1-2 TRBV5-6 NA TGTGCCAGCGGTTGGCGGGCACCCATAACTCTCCGGGATGGCTACACCTTC CASGWRAPITLRDGYTF
TRBJ2-3 TRBV3-1/TRBV3-2 TRBD2 TGTGCCAGCAGCCAAGGGACTAGCGGGGGAAGCACAGATACGCAGTATTTT CASSQGTSGGSTDTQYF